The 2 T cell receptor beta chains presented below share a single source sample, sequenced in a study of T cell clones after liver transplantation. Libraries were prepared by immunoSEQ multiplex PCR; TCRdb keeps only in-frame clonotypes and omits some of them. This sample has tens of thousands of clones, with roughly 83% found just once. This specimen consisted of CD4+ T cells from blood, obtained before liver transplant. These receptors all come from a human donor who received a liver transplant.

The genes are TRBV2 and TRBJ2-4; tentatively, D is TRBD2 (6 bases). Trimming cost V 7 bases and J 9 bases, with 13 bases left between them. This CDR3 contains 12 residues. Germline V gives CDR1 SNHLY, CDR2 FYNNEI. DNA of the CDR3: TGTGCCAGCATGGGTCCCGGGGGCATTCAGTACTTC. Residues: CASMGPGGIQYF.

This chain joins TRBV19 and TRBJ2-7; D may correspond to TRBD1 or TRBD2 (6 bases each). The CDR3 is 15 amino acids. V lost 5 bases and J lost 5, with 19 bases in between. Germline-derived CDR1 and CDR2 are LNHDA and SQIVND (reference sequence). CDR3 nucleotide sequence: TGTGCCAGTAGTCCGCGGGGCAGGGGTTTGAACGAGCAGTACTTC. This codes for CASSPRGRGLNEQYF.